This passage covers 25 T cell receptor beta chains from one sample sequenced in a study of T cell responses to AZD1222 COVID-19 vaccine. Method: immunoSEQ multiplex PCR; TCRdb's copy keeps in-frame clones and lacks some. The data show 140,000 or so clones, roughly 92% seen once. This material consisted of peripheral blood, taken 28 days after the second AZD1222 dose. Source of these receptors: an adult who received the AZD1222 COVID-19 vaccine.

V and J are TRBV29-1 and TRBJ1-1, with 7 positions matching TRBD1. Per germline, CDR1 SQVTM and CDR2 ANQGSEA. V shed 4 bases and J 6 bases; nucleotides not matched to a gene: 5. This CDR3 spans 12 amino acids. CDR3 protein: CSVGQGRAEAFF. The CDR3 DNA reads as TGCAGCGTTGGACAGGGCAGGGCTGAAGCTTTCTTT. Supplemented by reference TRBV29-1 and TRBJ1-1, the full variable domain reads SAVISQKPSRDICQRGTSLTIQCQVDSQVTMMFWYRQQPGQSLTLIATANQGSEATYESGFVIDKFPISRPNLTFSTLTVSNMSPEDSSIYLCSVGQGRAEAFFGQGTRLTVV.

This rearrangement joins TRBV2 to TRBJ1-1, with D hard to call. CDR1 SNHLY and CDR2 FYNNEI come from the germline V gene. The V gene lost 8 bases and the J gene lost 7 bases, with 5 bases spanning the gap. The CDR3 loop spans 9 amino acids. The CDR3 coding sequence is TGTGCCAGCCCAGGTGAAGCTTTCTTT. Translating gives CASPGEAFF. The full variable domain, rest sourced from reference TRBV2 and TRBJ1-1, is EPEVTQTPSHQVTQMGQEVILRCVPISNHLYFYWYRQILGQKVEFLVSFYNNEISEKSEIFDDQFSVERPDGSNFTLKIRSTKLEDSAMYFCASPGEAFFGQGTRLTVV.

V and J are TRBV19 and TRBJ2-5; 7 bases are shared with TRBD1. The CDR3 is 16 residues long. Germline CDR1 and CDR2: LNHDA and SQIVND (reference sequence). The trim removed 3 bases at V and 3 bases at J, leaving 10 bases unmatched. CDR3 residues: CASSITVRQGEETQYF. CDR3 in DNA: TGTGCCAGTAGTATCACGGTGAGACAGGGTGAAGAGACCCAGTACTTC.

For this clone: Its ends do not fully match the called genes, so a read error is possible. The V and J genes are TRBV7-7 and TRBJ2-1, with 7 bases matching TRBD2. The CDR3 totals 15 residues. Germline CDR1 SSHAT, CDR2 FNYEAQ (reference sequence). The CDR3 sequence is CASSPRGSSYNEQFF. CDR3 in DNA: TGTGCTAGCAGCCCGCGGGGGAGCTCCTACAATGAGCAGTTCTTC.

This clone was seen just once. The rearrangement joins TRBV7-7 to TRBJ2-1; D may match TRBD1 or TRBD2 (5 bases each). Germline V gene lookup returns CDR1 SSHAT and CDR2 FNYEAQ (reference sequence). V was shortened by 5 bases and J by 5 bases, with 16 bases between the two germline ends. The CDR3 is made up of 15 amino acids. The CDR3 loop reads CASSVTGTENNEQFF. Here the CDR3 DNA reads TGTGCCAGCAGCGTTACCGGGACGGAGAACAATGAGCAGTTCTTC.

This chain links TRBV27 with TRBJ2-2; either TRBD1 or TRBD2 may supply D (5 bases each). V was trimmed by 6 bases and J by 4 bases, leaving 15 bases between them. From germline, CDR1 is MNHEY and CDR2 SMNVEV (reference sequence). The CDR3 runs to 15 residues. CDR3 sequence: CASRTGTSSTGELFF. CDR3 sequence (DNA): TGTGCCAGCAGAACGGGGACCTCGAGCACCGGGGAGCTGTTTTTT.

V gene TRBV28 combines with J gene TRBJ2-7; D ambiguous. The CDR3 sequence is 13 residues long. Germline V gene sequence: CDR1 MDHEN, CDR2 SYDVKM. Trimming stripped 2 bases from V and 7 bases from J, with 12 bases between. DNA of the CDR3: TGTGCCAGCAGTTTACACTGGGTCCCGGAGCAGTACTTC. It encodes CASSLHWVPEQYF. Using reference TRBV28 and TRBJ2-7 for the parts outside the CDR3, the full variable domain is DVKVTQSSRYLVKRTGEKVFLECVQDMDHENMFWYRQDPGLGLRLIYFSYDVKMKEKGDIPEGYSVSREKKERFSLILESASTNQTSMYLCASSLHWVPEQYFGPGTRLTVT.

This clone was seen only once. CDR3 amino acids: CASSATGTDYGYTF. The CDR3 nucleotides read TGTGCCAGCAGCGCAACCGGGACAGACTATGGCTACACCTTC. This chain connects TRBV7-8 to TRBJ1-2, with 7 bases aligning to TRBD1. With V trimmed by 5 bases and J by 3 bases, 6 bases remained unmatched. The CDR3 has 14 amino acids. CDR1 SGHVS and CDR2 FQNEAQ come from the germline V gene.

The CDR3 sequence: CASSKRGVGEQYF. The CDR3 DNA follows: TGTGCCAGCAGCAAACGGGGGGTTGGCGAGCAGTACTTC. This rearrangement joins TRBV6-5 to TRBJ2-7; TRBD2 agrees at 7 bases. The CDR3 spans 13 residues. V shed 6 bases, J shed 6 bases, and the junction held 8 bases outside the gene matches. CDR1 is MNHEY and CDR2 is SVGAGI in the germline V gene.

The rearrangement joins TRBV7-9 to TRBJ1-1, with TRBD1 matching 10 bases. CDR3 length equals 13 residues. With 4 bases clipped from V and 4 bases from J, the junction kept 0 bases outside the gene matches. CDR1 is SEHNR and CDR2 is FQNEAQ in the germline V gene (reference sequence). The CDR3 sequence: CASSWTGGTEAFF. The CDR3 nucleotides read TGTGCCAGCAGCTGGACAGGGGGCACTGAAGCTTTCTTT.

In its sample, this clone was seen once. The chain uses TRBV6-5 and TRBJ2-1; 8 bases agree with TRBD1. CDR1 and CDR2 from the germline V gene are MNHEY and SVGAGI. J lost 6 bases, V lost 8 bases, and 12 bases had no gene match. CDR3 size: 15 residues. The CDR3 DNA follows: TGTGCCAGCGGCAGGACAGGGCCCCTGGGCAATGAGCAGTTCTTC. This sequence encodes CASGRTGPLGNEQFF.

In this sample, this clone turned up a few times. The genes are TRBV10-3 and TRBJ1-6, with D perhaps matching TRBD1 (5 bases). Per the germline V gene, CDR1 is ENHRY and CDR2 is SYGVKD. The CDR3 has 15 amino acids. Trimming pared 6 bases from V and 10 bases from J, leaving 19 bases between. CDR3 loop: CAISHPGGRESPLHF. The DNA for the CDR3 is TGTGCCATCAGCCACCCGGGGGGGAGGGAATCACCCCTCCACTTT.

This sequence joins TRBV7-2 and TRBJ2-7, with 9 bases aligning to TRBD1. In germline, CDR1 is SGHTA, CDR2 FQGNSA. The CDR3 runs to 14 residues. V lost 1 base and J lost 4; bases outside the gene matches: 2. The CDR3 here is CASSLGGQGYEQYF. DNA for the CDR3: TGTGCCAGCAGCTTAGGAGGACAGGGGTACGAGCAGTACTTC.

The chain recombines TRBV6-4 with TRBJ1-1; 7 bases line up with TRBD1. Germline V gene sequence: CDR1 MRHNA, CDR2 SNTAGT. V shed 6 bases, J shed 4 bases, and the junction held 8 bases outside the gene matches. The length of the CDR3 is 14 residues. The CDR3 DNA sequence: TGTGCCAGCAGCCGGGACAGCTGGGGCACTGAAGCTTTCTTT. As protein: CASSRDSWGTEAFF.

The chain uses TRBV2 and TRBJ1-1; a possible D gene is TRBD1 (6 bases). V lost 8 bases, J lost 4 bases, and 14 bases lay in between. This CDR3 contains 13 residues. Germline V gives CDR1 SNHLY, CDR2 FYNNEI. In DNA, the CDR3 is TGTGCCAGCGGATACAGGGTGGGCACTGAAGCTTTCTTT. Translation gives CASGYRVGTEAFF. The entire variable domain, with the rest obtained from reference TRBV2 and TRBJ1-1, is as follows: EPEVTQTPSHQVTQMGQEVILRCVPISNHLYFYWYRQILGQKVEFLVSFYNNEISEKSEIFDDQFSVERPDGSNFTLKIRSTKLEDSAMYFCASGYRVGTEAFFGQGTRLTVV.

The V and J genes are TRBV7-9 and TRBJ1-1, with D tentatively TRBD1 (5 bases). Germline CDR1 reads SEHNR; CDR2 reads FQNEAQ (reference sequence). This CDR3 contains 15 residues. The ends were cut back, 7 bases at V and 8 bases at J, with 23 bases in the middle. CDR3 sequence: CASNPWRGRTTEAFF. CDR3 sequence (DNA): TGTGCCAGCAACCCGTGGAGGGGTCGGACTACCGAAGCTTTCTTT.

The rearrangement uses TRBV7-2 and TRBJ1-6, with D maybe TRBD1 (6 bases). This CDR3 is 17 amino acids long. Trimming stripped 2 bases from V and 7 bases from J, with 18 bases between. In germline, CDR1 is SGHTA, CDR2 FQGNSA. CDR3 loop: CASSLTRGRGRNSPLHF. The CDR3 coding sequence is TGTGCCAGCAGCTTAACCCGGGGGCGCGGGAGGAATTCACCCCTCCACTTT.

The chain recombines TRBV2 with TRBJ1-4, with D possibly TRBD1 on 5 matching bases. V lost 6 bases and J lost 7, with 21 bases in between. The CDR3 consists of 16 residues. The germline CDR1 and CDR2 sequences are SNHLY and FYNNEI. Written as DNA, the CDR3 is TGTGCCAGCAGCCCGGACGCCCAGGGTAGTACTGAAAAACTGTTTTTT. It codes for CASSPDAQGSTEKLFF.

The CDR3 DNA reads TGTGCCAGCGGAGACTGGGCGCGGTCCTACGAGCAGTACTTC. Protein: CASGDWARSYEQYF. The V gene is TRBV6-5, the J gene TRBJ2-7, with no clear D. CDR3 length: 14 amino acids. CDR1 is MNHEY, CDR2 SVGAGI, per germline. Between the trimmed V and J ends, which lost 8 bases and 1 base, there was a span of 15 bases.

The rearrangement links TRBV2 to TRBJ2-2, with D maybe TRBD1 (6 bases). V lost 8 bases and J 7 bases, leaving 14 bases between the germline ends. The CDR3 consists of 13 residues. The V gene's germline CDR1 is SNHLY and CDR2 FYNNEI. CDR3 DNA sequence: TGTGCCAGCGGAGAAAGGGGGTACGGGGAGCTGTTTTTT. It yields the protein CASGERGYGELFF.

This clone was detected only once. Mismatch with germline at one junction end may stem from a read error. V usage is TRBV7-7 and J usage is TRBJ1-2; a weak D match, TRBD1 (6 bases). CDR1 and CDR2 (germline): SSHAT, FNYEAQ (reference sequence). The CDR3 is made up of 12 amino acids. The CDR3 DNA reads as TGTGCTAGCAGCTCACAGGGAAATGGCTACACCTTC. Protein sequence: CASSSQGNGYTF.

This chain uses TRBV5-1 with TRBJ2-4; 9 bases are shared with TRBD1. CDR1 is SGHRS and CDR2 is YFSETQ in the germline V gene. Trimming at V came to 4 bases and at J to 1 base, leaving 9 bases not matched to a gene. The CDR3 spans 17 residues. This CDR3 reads CASSTGQGRRAKNIQYF. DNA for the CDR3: TGCGCCAGCAGCACGGGACAGGGACGTAGGGCCAAAAACATTCAGTACTTC.

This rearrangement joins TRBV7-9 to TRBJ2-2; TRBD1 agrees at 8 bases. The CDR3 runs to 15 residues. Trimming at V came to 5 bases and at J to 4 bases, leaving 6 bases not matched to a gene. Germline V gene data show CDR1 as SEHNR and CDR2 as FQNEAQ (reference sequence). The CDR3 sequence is CASSIGQGLTGELFF. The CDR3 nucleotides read TGTGCCAGCAGCATAGGACAGGGCCTCACCGGGGAGCTGTTTTTT.

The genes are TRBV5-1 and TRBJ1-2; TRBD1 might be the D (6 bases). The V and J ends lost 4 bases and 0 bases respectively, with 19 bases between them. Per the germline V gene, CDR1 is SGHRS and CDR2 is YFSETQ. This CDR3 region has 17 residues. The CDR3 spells CASSIGQRSIANYGYTF. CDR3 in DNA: TGCGCCAGCAGCATCGGACAGAGGAGTATTGCTAACTATGGCTACACCTTC.

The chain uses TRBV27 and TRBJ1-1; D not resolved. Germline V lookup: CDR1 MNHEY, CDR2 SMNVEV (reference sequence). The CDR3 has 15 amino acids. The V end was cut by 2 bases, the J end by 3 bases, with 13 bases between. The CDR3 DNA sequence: TGTGCCAGCAGTTTACTCTCAGCTCGGGACACTGAAGCTTTCTTT. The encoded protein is CASSLLSARDTEAFF.